Presented here are 17 T cell receptor beta chains from one specimen sequenced in a study of blood T cell repertoires in COVID-19. Sequencing was performed with immunoSEQ multiplex PCR; in TCRdb, only in-frame clones are kept and a portion is missing. Of about 380,000 clones listed, more than 75% are singletons. Sequenced material: PBMCs or T cells enriched from blood (not recorded which). Receptors were obtained from a young man who had recovered from COVID-19.

The rearrangement uses TRBV10-3 and TRBJ2-7; 7 positions agree with TRBD1. V lost 4 bases, J lost 4 bases, and 7 bases stayed unmatched. The CDR3 is 14 residues long. The germline V gene encodes CDR1 ENHRY and CDR2 SYGVKD. Written as DNA, the CDR3 is TGTGCCATCAGTGGGACCGGGACAGCTTACGAGCAGTACTTC. Translating it yields CAISGTGTAYEQYF.

The rearrangement joins TRBV7-7 to TRBJ2-5; TRBD2 aligns across 7 bases. V gave up 3 bases and J gave up 3 bases; unmatched junction bases: 1. The V gene's germline CDR1 is SSHAT and CDR2 FNYEAQ (reference sequence). The CDR3 contains 13 residues. CDR3 coding DNA: TGTGCCAGCAGCTTCGGGGGGAAAGAGACCCAGTACTTC. It is translated as CASSFGGKETQYF.

The chain recombines TRBV6-5 with TRBJ1-5; a possible D gene is TRBD1 (6 bases). Germline assignment: CDR1 MNHEY and CDR2 SVGAGI. The CDR3 totals 13 residues. The ends were cut back, 7 bases at V and 8 bases at J, with 15 bases in the middle. The CDR3 reads CASNGQPREPQHF. The CDR3 nucleotides read TGTGCCAGCAACGGACAGCCAAGGGAGCCCCAGCATTTT.

V is TRBV5-1 and J is TRBJ1-2; 7 positions match TRBD1. The CDR3 has 14 amino acids. CDR1 and CDR2 from the germline V gene are SGHRS and YFSETQ. J gave up 8 bases and V 6 bases, and 13 bases lay outside the gene matches. CDR3 residues: CASTLNRGSGGYTF. In DNA, the CDR3 is TGCGCCAGCACCCTGAACAGGGGATCAGGCGGCTACACCTTC.

The J gene is TRBJ1-5, the V gene TRBV2; D is unresolved. The CDR3 is 13 residues long. CDR1 is SNHLY and CDR2 is FYNNEI in the germline V gene. Trimming removed 7 bases from V and 5 bases from J, with 12 bases in between. The CDR3 DNA reads as TGTGCCAGCACCCCAAGAGAATATCAGCCCCAGCATTTT. Its translation is CASTPREYQPQHF.

The chain uses TRBV18 and TRBJ2-3; D is possibly TRBD1 (6 bases). Germline V gene sequence: CDR1 KGHSH, CDR2 LQKENI. The CDR3 is 14 residues long. The V gene lost 6 bases and the J gene lost 2 bases, with 12 bases spanning the gap. CDR3 nucleotides: TGTGCCAGCTCGCCCGGGACATACACAGATACGCAGTATTTT. Translation: CASSPGTYTDTQYF.

This chain joins TRBV5-1 and TRBJ2-2; D is perhaps TRBD1 (5 bases). Germline assignment: CDR1 SGHRS and CDR2 YFSETQ. Trimming removed 0 bases at V and 4 bases at J, with 13 bases between. The CDR3 length is 16 residues. DNA of the CDR3: TGCGCCAGCAGCTTGGTATGGGGCGTAGGCACCGGGGAGCTGTTTTTT. Amino acid sequence: CASSLVWGVGTGELFF.

The chain combines TRBV6-1 with TRBJ1-6; D not certain. V was trimmed by 2 bases and J by 1 base, leaving 9 bases between them. Germline V gene sequence: CDR1 MNHNS, CDR2 SASEGT. The length of the CDR3 is 16 residues. The CDR3 DNA sequence: TGTGCCAGCAGTGAATCGGGTTCTTCCTATAATTCACCCCTCCACTTT. The encoded protein is CASSESGSSYNSPLHF.

The chain carries TRBV18 and TRBJ2-5, with a possible D match to TRBD2 (5 bases). V lost 2 bases and J 5 bases, leaving 15 bases between the germline ends. Germline V gives CDR1 KGHSH, CDR2 LQKENI. The CDR3 is 15 amino acids. CDR3 loop: CASSPAGSVRETQYF. CDR3 sequence (DNA): TGTGCCAGCTCACCAGCGGGCTCCGTCCGGGAGACCCAGTACTTC.

V usage is TRBV30 and J usage is TRBJ1-5, with unresolved D. The CDR3 length is 14 residues. Germline CDR1 and CDR2: GTSNPN and SVGIG (reference sequence). Trimming took off 2 bases at V and 6 bases at J, with 14 bases between the two ends. The CDR3 nucleotides are TGTGCCTGGAGTTCATACCTACCCGGTCAGCCCCAGCATTTT. Protein product: CAWSSYLPGQPQHF.

On this clone: The sample has other DNA sequences that encode this CDR3 too. The CDR3 DNA is TGTGCCAGCAGTAGACAGGGGGGGAACACTGAAGCTTTCTTT. Encoded protein: CASSRQGGNTEAFF. The V call is TRBV7-9, the J call TRBJ1-1, with 9 bases fitting TRBD1. V lost 6 bases, J lost 1 base, and 3 bases stayed unmatched. The CDR3 totals 14 residues. Germline CDR1 and CDR2: SEHNR and FQNEAQ (reference sequence).

This chain joins TRBV10-3 and TRBJ1-2; the match to TRBD1 covers 8 bases. This CDR3 region has 16 residues. The germline V gene has CDR1 ENHRY and CDR2 SYGVKD. V shed 0 bases, J shed 3 bases, and the junction held 6 bases outside the gene matches. The DNA for the CDR3 is TGTGCCATCAGTGAGTCCAGGACAGGGAGGGACTATGGCTACACCTTC. Translating it yields CAISESRTGRDYGYTF.

This chain uses TRBV4-1 with TRBJ1-6; the D is unclear. This CDR3 has 19 amino acids. Trimming removed 0 bases from V and 0 bases from J, with 15 bases in between. Germline loops: CDR1 MGHRA, CDR2 YSYEKL. The CDR3 DNA is TGCGCCAGCAGCCAAGATAGAAGCGACCTAAGCTCCTATAATTCACCCCTCCACTTT. As protein: CASSQDRSDLSSYNSPLHF.

This clone was counted ten times or more. V and J are TRBV19 and TRBJ1-6; D perhaps matches TRBD1 (6 bases). Trimming cost V 8 bases and J 0 bases, with 17 bases left between them. Per germline, CDR1 LNHDA and CDR2 SQIVND (reference sequence). The CDR3 sequence is 17 residues long. The CDR3 DNA sequence: TGTGCCAGTCAGCCGGGACACCACAACTCCTATAATTCACCCCTCCACTTT. This sequence encodes CASQPGHHNSYNSPLHF.

The genes are TRBV7-6 and TRBJ1-3, with D uncertain. Germline V gene sequence: CDR1 SGHVS, CDR2 FNYEAQ. The V and J ends lost 1 base and 2 bases respectively, with 6 bases between them. This CDR3 comprises 14 residues. The CDR3 sequence: CASSLERAGNTIYF. The CDR3 nucleotides are TGTGCCAGCAGCTTAGAGCGGGCTGGAAACACCATATATTTT. The whole variable domain, remainder taken from reference TRBV7-6 and TRBJ1-3, is GAGVSQSPRYKVTKRGQDVALRCDPISGHVSLYWYRQALGQGPEFLTYFNYEAQQDKSGLPNDRFSAERPEGSISTLTIQRTEQRDSAMYRCASSLERAGNTIYFGEGSWLTVV.

The chain uses TRBV13 and TRBJ2-7, with no clear D. Germline values: CDR1 PRHDT, CDR2 FYEKMQ (reference sequence). Trimming cost V 4 bases and J 2 bases, with 9 bases left between them. The CDR3 is 13 amino acids. This CDR3 reads CASSSRITYEQYF. The CDR3 DNA reads as TGTGCCAGCAGCTCCCGTATTACCTACGAGCAGTACTTC. The variable domain in full, with the rest retrieved from reference TRBV13 and TRBJ2-7, is AAGVIQSPRHLIKEKRETATLKCYPIPRHDTVYWYQQGPGQDPQFLISFYEKMQSDKGSIPDRFSAQQFSDYHSELNMSSLELGDSALYFCASSSRITYEQYFGPGTRLTVT.

V usage is TRBV10-1 and J usage is TRBJ1-2, with 8 bases fitting TRBD1. Germline CDR1 WNHNN, CDR2 SYGVQD (reference sequence). Losses at the gene ends were 6 bases for V and 4 bases for J; bases not matched to a gene: 4. The CDR3 is 13 residues long. DNA for the CDR3: TGCGCCAGCAGCCGCGGACAGGGCTATGGCTACACCTTC. Translation gives CASSRGQGYGYTF.